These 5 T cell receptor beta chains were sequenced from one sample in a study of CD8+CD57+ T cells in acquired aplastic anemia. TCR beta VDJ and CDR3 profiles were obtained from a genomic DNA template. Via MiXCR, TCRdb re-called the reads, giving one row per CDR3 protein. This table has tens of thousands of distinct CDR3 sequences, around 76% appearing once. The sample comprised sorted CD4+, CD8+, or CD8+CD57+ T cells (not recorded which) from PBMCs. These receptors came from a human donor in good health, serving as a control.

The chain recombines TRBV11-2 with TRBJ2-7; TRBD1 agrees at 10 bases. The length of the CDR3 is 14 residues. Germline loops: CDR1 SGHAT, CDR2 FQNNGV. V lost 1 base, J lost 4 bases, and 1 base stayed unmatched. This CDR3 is CASSLAGQGYEQYF. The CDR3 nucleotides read TGTGCCAGCAGCTTAGCGGGACAGGGGTACGAGCAGTACTTC.

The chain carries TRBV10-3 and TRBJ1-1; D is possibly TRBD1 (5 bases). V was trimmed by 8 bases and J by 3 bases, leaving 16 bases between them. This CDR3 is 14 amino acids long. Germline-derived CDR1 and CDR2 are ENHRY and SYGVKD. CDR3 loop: CAIGRGPKDTEAFF. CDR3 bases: TGTGCCATCGGGAGGGGCCCGAAGGACACTGAAGCTTTCTTT.

The CDR3 here is CATYQGSEAFF. DNA of the CDR3: TGTGCCACCTATCAGGGGAGTGAAGCTTTCTTT. The chain uses TRBV19 and TRBJ1-1, with D possibly TRBD1 on 6 matching bases. Germline values: CDR1 LNHDA, CDR2 SQIVND (reference sequence). Trimming cost V 10 bases and J 7 bases, with 13 bases left between them. The CDR3 is 11 residues long. Complete variable domain (other parts from reference TRBV19 and TRBJ1-1): DGGITQSPKYLFRKEGQNVTLSCEQNLNHDAMYWYRQDPGQGLRLIYYSQIVNDFQKGDIAEGYSVSREKKESFPLTVTSAQKNPTAFYLCATYQGSEAFFGQGTRLTVV.

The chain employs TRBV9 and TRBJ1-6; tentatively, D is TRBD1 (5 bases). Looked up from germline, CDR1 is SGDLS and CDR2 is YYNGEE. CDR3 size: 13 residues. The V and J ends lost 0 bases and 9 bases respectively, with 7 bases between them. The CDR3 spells CASSVADSSPLHF. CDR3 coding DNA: TGTGCCAGCAGCGTAGCCGACAGTTCACCCCTCCACTTT. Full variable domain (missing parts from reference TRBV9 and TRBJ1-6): DSGVTQTPKHLITATGQRVTLRCSPRSGDLSVYWYQQSLDQGLQFLIQYYNGEERAKGNILERFSAQQFPDLHSELNLSSLELGDSALYFCASSVADSSPLHFGNGTRLTVT.

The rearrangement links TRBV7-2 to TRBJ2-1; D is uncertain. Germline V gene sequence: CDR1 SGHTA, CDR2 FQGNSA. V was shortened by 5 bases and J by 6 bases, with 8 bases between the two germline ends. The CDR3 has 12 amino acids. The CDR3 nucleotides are TGTGCCAGCAGCGTTTGGGGCAATGAGCAGTTCTTC. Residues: CASSVWGNEQFF.